These T cell receptor beta chains were read from a single sample in a study of CD8+CD57+ T cells in acquired aplastic anemia. Each CDR3 protein gets one entry after TCRdb re-called the reads with MiXCR. The sample lists about 470,000 distinct CDR3 sequences, less than 35% occurring once. The source material was sorted CD4+, CD8+, or CD8+CD57+ T cells (not recorded which) from PBMCs. These receptors came from a human donor with aplastic anemia. Both conserved end residues are part of each CDR3.

>TRBV9
CASSGGPYSNQPQHF
>TRBV12-3/TRBV12-4
CASTRTENSPLHF
>TRBV11-1
CASSQLSTSGAHYEQYF
>TRBV20-1
CSASKSDRTDTQYF
>TRBV4-3
CASSQDLGNYGYTF
>TRBV25-1
CASSRDRVDGYTF
>TRBV14
CASSQDLKQTQYF
>TRBV11-2
CASSLVLAGNTYNEQFF
>TRBV20-1
CSATLGVWTEAFF
>TRBV5-1
CASSPQTGDYGYTF
>TRBV4-3
CASSQERNQPQHF
>TRBV15
CATSRDHAVNSPLHF
>TRBV6-1
CASSERGNSDGYTF
>TRBV29-1
CSVGSEPQHF
>TRBV10-3
CASRPGVLGYEQYF
>TRBV6-1
CASNVRGLNTEAFF
>TRBV2
CASSRWTGVNTEAFF
>TRBV9
CASSDHRGGTEAFF
>TRBV3-1
CASSQGAGEAFF
>TRBV11-1
CASSERDPETQYF
>TRBV10-3
CASSYSLRNYGYTF
>TRBV2
CASMTLGRTGELFF
>TRBV6-1
CASSLYSTGADNQPQHF
>TRBV10-3
CASSMIAGGLNEQFF
>TRBV14
CASSQRLAGGYEQYF
>TRBV30
CAWNRGPGETQYF
>TRBV5-5
CASSGGFSEAFF
>TRBV10-1
CASTEGGIGTEAFF
>TRBV20-1
CSARSGLDQPQHF
>TRBV15
CATSRASGQGLAYELYF
>TRBV30
CAWSAGTYEQYF
>TRBV9
CASSEGQYEQFF
>TRBV4-2
CASSQGGIAKNIQYF
>TRBV2
CASYRVTEAFF
>TRBV20-1
CSARGEYTIYF
>TRBV30
CAWIKTGNNSPLHF
>TRBV19
CASHRDRGVQPQHF
>TRBV19
CASSSHTGTPNQPQHF
>TRBV5-1
CASSWSGTGVNNEQFF
>TRBV29-1
CSVDTLPRDRGANTEAFF
>TRBV19
CASSIWGGDSNQPQHF
>TRBV18
CASSPYEDKPQHF
>TRBV2
CASSGTTRPGELFF
>TRBV2
CASSLRDIGSEQYF
>TRBV9
CASSVSQGAMRGELFF
>TRBV29-1
CSVSGDAYNEQFF
>TRBV5-1
CASSLAEGGRSYEQYF
>TRBV5-1
CASSPLRDSTDTQYF
>TRBV2
CASSETGTVKLAKNIQYF
>TRBV20-1
CSAREGGSGVNQPQHF
>TRBV19
CASKHTGGGQPQHF
>TRBV5-1
CASSSSALFTEAFF
>TRBV10-3
CAIEGRETGTEAFF